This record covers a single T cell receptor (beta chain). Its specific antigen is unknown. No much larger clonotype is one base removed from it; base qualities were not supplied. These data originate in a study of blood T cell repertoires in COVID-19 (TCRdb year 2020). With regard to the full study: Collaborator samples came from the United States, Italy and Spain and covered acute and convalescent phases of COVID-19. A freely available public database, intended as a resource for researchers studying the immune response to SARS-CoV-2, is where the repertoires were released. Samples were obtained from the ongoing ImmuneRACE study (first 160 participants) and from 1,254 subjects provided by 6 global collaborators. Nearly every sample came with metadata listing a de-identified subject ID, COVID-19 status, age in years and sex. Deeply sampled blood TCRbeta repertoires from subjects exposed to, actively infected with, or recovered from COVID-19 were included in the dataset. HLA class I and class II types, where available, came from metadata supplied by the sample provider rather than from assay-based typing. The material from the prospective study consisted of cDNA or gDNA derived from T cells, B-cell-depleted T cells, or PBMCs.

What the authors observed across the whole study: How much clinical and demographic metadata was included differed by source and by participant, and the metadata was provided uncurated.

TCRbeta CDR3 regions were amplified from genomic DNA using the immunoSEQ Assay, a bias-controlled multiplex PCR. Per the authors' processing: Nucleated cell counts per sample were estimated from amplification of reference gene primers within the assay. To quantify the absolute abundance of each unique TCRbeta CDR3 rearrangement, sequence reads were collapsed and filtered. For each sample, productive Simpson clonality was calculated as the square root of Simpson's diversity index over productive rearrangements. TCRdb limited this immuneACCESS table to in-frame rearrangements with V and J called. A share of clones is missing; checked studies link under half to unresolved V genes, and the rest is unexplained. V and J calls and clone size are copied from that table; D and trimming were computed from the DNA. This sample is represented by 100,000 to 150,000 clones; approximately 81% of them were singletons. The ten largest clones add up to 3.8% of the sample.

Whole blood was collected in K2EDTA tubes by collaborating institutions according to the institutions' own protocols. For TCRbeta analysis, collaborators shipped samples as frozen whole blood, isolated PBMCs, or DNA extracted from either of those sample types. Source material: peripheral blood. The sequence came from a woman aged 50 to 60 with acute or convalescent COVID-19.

The CDR3: CASSISRRTEAFF. The DNA sequence is TGTGCCAGTAGTATAAGCCGGCGGACTGAAGCTTTCTTT. Rearrangement joined TRBV19 to TRBJ1-1, with the D segment identity uncertain. Based on the germline V gene (reference sequence), the CDR1 and CDR2 sequences are LNHDA and SQIVND. Trimming costs V 2 bases and J 5 bases, and their ends lie 9 bases apart. The CDR3 has 13 amino acids, counting the end cysteine and phenylalanine. This entry keeps only the CDR3 DNA: 39 bases, framed from base 1.